A single sample gave rise to the 7 T cell receptor beta chains below, sequenced in a study of blood T cell repertoires in COVID-19. The method was immunoSEQ multiplex PCR; TCRdb's version includes in-frame clones alone and lacks a portion of them. The repertoire holds approximately 250,000 clones, with around 85% as singletons. Sequencing was performed on peripheral blood. Every receptor here comes from a woman aged 60 to 75 with active or convalescent COVID-19.

This chain links TRBV6-5 with TRBJ1-5; TRBD1 matches 7 bases. The germline V gene encodes CDR1 MNHEY and CDR2 SVGAGI. J was trimmed by 3 bases and V by 5 bases; bases with no gene match: 7. This CDR3 is 15 amino acids long. The CDR3 here is CASSRGQAPNQPQHF. As DNA, the CDR3 is TGTGCCAGCAGTCGCGGACAGGCCCCCAATCAGCCCCAGCATTTT.

This clone has just one count. This chain links TRBV30 with TRBJ2-3, with 9 bases lining up with TRBD2. The CDR3 is made up of 15 amino acids. Per the germline V gene, CDR1 is GTSNPN and CDR2 is SVGIG (reference sequence). The V gene end was trimmed by 8 bases and the J gene end by 5 bases; junction bases not matched to a gene: 14. The CDR3 sequence: CAHAAGAGGVDTQYF. CDR3 nucleotide sequence: TGTGCCCATGCCGCGGGAGCGGGAGGTGTAGATACGCAGTATTTT.

The count of this clone is one. V and J are TRBV7-6 and TRBJ2-7, with TRBD1 identical over 8 bases. J gave up 0 bases and V 5 bases, and 9 bases lay outside the gene matches. The V gene's germline CDR1 is SGHVS and CDR2 FNYEAQ. The length of the CDR3 is 16 residues. DNA of the CDR3: TGTGCCAGCAGCCTGACAGGGGCCGCTTTCTCCTACGAGCAGTACTTC. Its protein product is CASSLTGAAFSYEQYF.

The CDR3 nucleotides read TGTGCCAGCAGTAATAGCGGGGGGGCGAAGACCCAGTACTTC. It encodes CASSNSGGAKTQYF. V is TRBV27 and J is TRBJ2-5, with TRBD2 identical over 11 bases. Per germline, CDR1 MNHEY and CDR2 SMNVEV (reference sequence). J lost 6 bases, V lost 5 bases, and 5 bases had no gene match. This CDR3 region has 14 residues.

This chain joins TRBV5-1 and TRBJ2-4; 8 bases align to TRBD1. V trimming: 0 bases; J trimming: 6 bases; junction bases outside the gene matches: 8. The CDR3 totals 16 residues. The germline gives CDR1 SGHRS, CDR2 YFSETQ. CDR3 residues: CASSLATGQGSNIQYF. As DNA, the CDR3 is TGCGCCAGCAGCTTGGCCACTGGACAGGGTTCAAACATTCAGTACTTC.

This clone was recorded once. V is TRBV3-1 (or the pseudogene TRBV3-2) and J is TRBJ2-3; TRBD2 agrees at 7 bases. Germline CDR1 and CDR2: LGHDT and YNNKEL (reference sequence). The CDR3 has 18 residues. V shed 1 base and J 6 bases; nucleotides not matched to a gene: 16. CDR3: CASSQVLAAHPAGDTQYF. The CDR3 DNA is TGTGCCAGCAGCCAAGTCCTAGCGGCGCACCCGGCAGGCGATACGCAGTATTTT.

This chain uses TRBV6-5 with TRBJ1-2; D gene unclear. Germline CDR1 and CDR2: MNHEY and SVGAGI. Trimming removed 4 bases at V and 6 bases at J, with 21 bases between. The CDR3 covers 16 residues. In nucleotides, the CDR3 is TGTGCCAGCAGTTTCATACGGCAGGACTTGGAGAATGGCTACACCTTC. Translation gives CASSFIRQDLENGYTF.